These T cell receptor beta chains were read from a single sample in a study of blood T cell repertoires in COVID-19. The data were produced by immunoSEQ multiplex PCR, yet TCRdb's version contains in-frame clones alone and is incomplete. The sample carries 150,000 or so clones, around 86% recorded once. The sequenced sample was peripheral blood. These receptors were taken from a man in his fifties or sixties with acute or convalescent COVID-19. The CDR3 runs from the conserved cysteine through the conserved F or W. D genes are given only for firm matches. Only some rows state a clone size, as once, few, many or a class for expanded clones.

j_call: TRBJ1-6
clone_size: .
d_call: .
v_call: TRBV30
cdr3_aa: CAWTRRDNSPLHF
cdr3_nt: TGTGCCTGGACCCGACGGGATAATTCACCCCTCCACTTT

j_call: TRBJ1-4
clone_size: .
d_call: .
v_call: TRBV28
cdr3_aa: CASSFRGNEKLFF
cdr3_nt: TGTGCCAGCAGTTTTCGAGGGAATGAAAAACTGTTTTTT

j_call: TRBJ1-3
clone_size: .
d_call: .
v_call: TRBV18
cdr3_aa: CASSREQFSGNTIYF
cdr3_nt: TGTGCCAGCTCACGCGAACAGTTCTCTGGAAACACCATATATTTT

j_call: TRBJ2-1
clone_size: .
d_call: TRBD2
v_call: TRBV19
cdr3_aa: CATGLGLAFYNEQFF
cdr3_nt: TGTGCCACCGGGCTTGGACTAGCTTTCTACAATGAGCAGTTCTTC

j_call: TRBJ2-7
clone_size: once
d_call: TRBD1
v_call: TRBV28
cdr3_aa: CASSSVARRSSSGNEGQGEYEQYF
cdr3_nt: TGTGCCAGCAGTTCTGTGGCGCGGCGGTCCTCCTCCGGGAACGAGGGACAGGGGGAGTACGAGCAGTACTTC

j_call: TRBJ2-3
clone_size: .
d_call: .
v_call: TRBV21-1
cdr3_aa: CASSLRQGATDTQYF
cdr3_nt: TGTGCCAGCAGCCTCCGACAGGGGGCCACAGATACGCAGTATTTT

j_call: TRBJ1-1
clone_size: .
d_call: TRBD1
v_call: TRBV29-1
cdr3_aa: CSVLQDRENTEAFF
cdr3_nt: TGCAGCGTTCTTCAGGACAGGGAAAACACTGAAGCTTTCTTT

j_call: TRBJ2-5
clone_size: few
d_call: TRBD2
v_call: TRBV19
cdr3_aa: CASSIAVGTSGRKAYQETQYF
cdr3_nt: TGTGCCAGTAGTATAGCTGTCGGGACTAGCGGGAGAAAGGCGTACCAAGAGACCCAGTACTTC

j_call: TRBJ1-2
clone_size: few
d_call: TRBD1
v_call: TRBV7-6
cdr3_aa: CASSPTGTGLGYGYTF
cdr3_nt: TGTGCCAGCAGCCCGACCGGGACAGGGTTGGGCTATGGCTACACCTTC

j_call: TRBJ1-4
clone_size: .
d_call: TRBD1
v_call: TRBV28
cdr3_aa: CASRPADRVTEKLFF
cdr3_nt: TGTGCCAGCAGACCCGCGGACAGGGTCACTGAAAAACTGTTTTTT

j_call: TRBJ1-1
clone_size: .
d_call: .
v_call: TRBV10-3
cdr3_aa: CAISEYRETTEAFF
cdr3_nt: TGTGCCATCAGTGAGTACCGGGAAACAACTGAAGCTTTCTTT

j_call: TRBJ2-7
clone_size: .
d_call: .
v_call: TRBV11-2
cdr3_aa: CASSPRGGGHYEQYF
cdr3_nt: TGTGCCAGCAGCCCCCGGGGAGGGGGTCACTACGAGCAGTACTTC

j_call: TRBJ1-5
clone_size: .
d_call: .
v_call: TRBV7-9
cdr3_aa: CASSGTINQPQHF
cdr3_nt: TGTGCCAGCAGCGGGACAATCAATCAGCCCCAGCATTTT

j_call: TRBJ1-2
clone_size: .
d_call: TRBD1
v_call: TRBV7-3
cdr3_aa: CASSFAVGGYYGYTF
cdr3_nt: TGTGCCAGCAGCTTTGCGGTAGGGGGCTACTATGGCTACACCTTC

j_call: TRBJ2-7
clone_size: .
d_call: TRBD2
v_call: TRBV6-1
cdr3_aa: CASSDQRDLEQYF
cdr3_nt: TGTGCCAGCAGTGACCAGCGGGACCTCGAGCAGTACTTC

j_call: TRBJ1-5
clone_size: few
d_call: .
v_call: TRBV7-6
cdr3_aa: CASSLTGNSNQPQHF
cdr3_nt: TGTGCCAGCAGCTTAACAGGGAATAGCAATCAGCCCCAGCATTTT

j_call: TRBJ2-7
clone_size: .
d_call: TRBD1
v_call: TRBV18
cdr3_aa: CASSPPGQGASYEQYF
cdr3_nt: TGTGCCAGCTCTCCTCCGGGACAGGGGGCTTCCTACGAGCAGTACTTC

j_call: TRBJ1-2
clone_size: .
d_call: .
v_call: TRBV24-1
cdr3_aa: CATSDRTAYGYTF
cdr3_nt: TGTGCCACCAGTGACCGGACAGCTTATGGCTACACCTTC

j_call: TRBJ2-7
clone_size: .
d_call: .
v_call: TRBV28
cdr3_aa: CASIDRRRTYEQYF
cdr3_nt: TGTGCCAGCATCGACAGGCGGCGTACCTACGAGCAGTACTTC

j_call: TRBJ1-4
clone_size: .
d_call: TRBD1
v_call: TRBV7-9
cdr3_aa: CASSSGTALAGLFF
cdr3_nt: TGTGCCAGCAGTTCCGGGACAGCCCTGGCTGGACTGTTTTTT

j_call: TRBJ2-7
clone_size: .
d_call: .
v_call: TRBV11-3
cdr3_aa: CASSSIQHGTPYEQYF
cdr3_nt: TGTGCCAGCAGCTCCATACAACATGGGACACCCTACGAGCAGTACTTC

j_call: TRBJ2-3
clone_size: .
d_call: TRBD2
v_call: TRBV6-1
cdr3_aa: CASSEAELAVAGTDTQYF
cdr3_nt: TGTGCCAGCAGTGAAGCGGAACTAGCGGTCGCCGGGACAGATACGCAGTATTTT

j_call: TRBJ1-5
clone_size: .
d_call: .
v_call: TRBV7-9
cdr3_aa: CASSLGEGQPQHF
cdr3_nt: TGTGCCAGCAGCTTAGGGGAGGGTCAGCCCCAGCATTTT

j_call: TRBJ1-5
clone_size: .
d_call: .
v_call: TRBV5-1
cdr3_aa: CASSLDFSNQPQHF
cdr3_nt: TGCGCCAGCAGCCTGGACTTTAGCAATCAGCCCCAGCATTTT

j_call: TRBJ2-7
clone_size: .
d_call: .
v_call: TRBV5-4
cdr3_aa: CASSPGPLGGAYEQYF
cdr3_nt: TGTGCCAGCAGCCCTGGCCCCCTGGGAGGAGCCTACGAGCAGTACTTC

j_call: TRBJ2-2
clone_size: .
d_call: .
v_call: TRBV5-4
cdr3_aa: CASSYASTGELFF
cdr3_nt: TGTGCCAGCAGCTATGCGAGCACCGGGGAGCTGTTTTTT